These 13 T cell receptor beta chains share one sample of origin, sequenced in a study of patients and donors after allogeneic stem cell transplantation. TCRdb processed the RT-PCR reads anew with MiXCR; each CDR3 protein has one entry. The sample consists of approximately 410,000 distinct CDR3 sequences, approximately 16% of them appearing once. The source material was blood, either unsorted or a sorted T cell fraction (not recorded which). These TCRs come from a human donor who was either an allogeneic HSCT recipient or a stem cell or donor lymphocyte infusion donor (not recorded which). It is not recorded whose cells these are; they may come from a transplant donor.

The chain is built from TRBV28 and TRBJ1-1; D gene ambiguous. V was shortened by 1 base and J by 5 bases, with 14 bases between the two germline ends. The CDR3 is made up of 15 amino acids. Germline V CDR1 and CDR2: MDHEN, SYDVKM. DNA of the CDR3: TGTGCCAGCAGTTTATCCCGGACGGGAGGGACTGAAGCTTTCTTT. Amino acid sequence: CASSLSRTGGTEAFF.

In its sample, this clonotype was seen many times. The chain uses TRBV12-3 or TRBV12-4 and TRBJ2-5; 9 nucleotides align to TRBD1. J gave up 3 bases and V 5 bases, and 7 bases lay outside the gene matches. This CDR3 is built from 15 residues. This CDR3 reads CASSALRDREETQYF. CDR3 DNA: TGTGCCAGCAGTGCCCTCCGGGACAGGGAAGAGACCCAGTACTTC.

The chain joins TRBV11-2 to TRBJ2-6; D is unresolved. CDR3 size: 15 residues. Per the germline V gene, CDR1 is SGHAT and CDR2 is FQNNGV. V was shortened by 1 base and J by 0 bases, with 4 bases between the two germline ends. CDR3 region: CASSLGISGANVLTF. The CDR3 region has the DNA TGTGCCAGCAGCTTAGGTATCTCTGGGGCCAACGTCCTGACTTTC.

The CDR3 coding sequence is TGCAGCGTTGGAATGAGGACAGGGAGTGGCTACACCTTC. Amino acid sequence: CSVGMRTGSGYTF. This chain links TRBV29-1 with TRBJ1-2; TRBD1 agrees at 8 bases. The CDR3 contains 13 residues. Looked up from germline, CDR1 is SQVTM and CDR2 is ANQGSEA. V lost 4 bases to trimming and J lost 7 bases; unmatched junction nucleotides: 8.

The gene calls are TRBV7-3 and TRBJ2-3, with D unresolved. Germline V lookup: CDR1 SGHTA, CDR2 FQGTGA. The CDR3 is 14 residues long. V was pared by 0 bases and J by 6 bases, with 10 bases between. DNA of the CDR3: TGTGCCAGCAGCTTAACGGTGGGATTCGATACGCAGTATTTT. It translates to CASSLTVGFDTQYF.

This clonotype was seen more than once but under ten times. The chain combines TRBV12-3 or TRBV12-4 with TRBJ2-7; D unclear. This CDR3 has 13 amino acids. With 1 base removed from V and 6 bases from J, the gap between germline ends came to 10 bases. This chain's CDR3 is CASSLGWQIEQYF. CDR3 nucleotide sequence: TGTGCCAGCAGTTTAGGGTGGCAGATCGAGCAGTACTTC.

This clonotype was recorded a few times. CDR3 sequence reads: CASSLNPTGLNTEAFF. CDR3 DNA sequence: TGCGCCAGCAGCCTTAATCCGACAGGGCTGAACACTGAAGCTTTCTTT. V is TRBV5-1 and J is TRBJ1-1; the match to TRBD1 covers 7 bases. The germline gives CDR1 SGHRS, CDR2 YFSETQ. This CDR3 has 16 residues. The J segment lost 0 bases and the V segment lost 4 bases, leaving 9 bases of the junction unmatched.

This clonotype was observed a few times. The chain links TRBV7-6 to TRBJ2-5; TRBD1 or TRBD2 may be the D gene (5 bases each). This CDR3 spans 16 amino acids. V gave up 5 bases and J gave up 2 bases, with 18 bases separating them. CDR1 SGHVS and CDR2 FNYEAQ come from the germline V gene. CDR3 residues: CASSLGTRLRQETQYF. In nucleotides, the CDR3 is TGTGCCAGCAGCCTGGGGACCAGGTTGAGGCAAGAGACCCAGTACTTC.

The sample holds a few counts of this clonotype. This chain connects TRBV20-1 to TRBJ1-1, with D possibly TRBD1 on 6 matching bases. Trimming left V 3 bases short and J 1 base short, with 15 bases between. Germline-derived CDR1 and CDR2 are DFQATT and SNEGSKA (reference sequence). The CDR3 consists of 15 residues. The DNA of the CDR3 is TGCAGTGCTAGGGGGGAAACAGGGCGGAACACTGAAGCTTTCTTT. Its translation: CSARGETGRNTEAFF.

The V call is TRBV20-1, the J call TRBJ1-4; TRBD1 aligns across 7 bases. The ends lost 3 bases at V and 0 bases at J; junction bases unmatched: 7. The CDR3 length is 16 residues. Looked up from germline, CDR1 is DFQATT and CDR2 is SNEGSKA (reference sequence). CDR3 loop: CSASPTGHPTNEKLFF. DNA for the CDR3: TGCAGTGCTAGCCCGACAGGGCACCCAACTAATGAAAAACTGTTTTTT.

The chain combines TRBV5-1 with TRBJ2-7; 10 bases fit TRBD1. The junction had 10 bases not matched to a gene; V was cut back by 5 bases and J by 5 bases. CDR1 is SGHRS and CDR2 is YFSETQ in the germline V gene. The CDR3 totals 15 residues. The CDR3 region has the DNA TGCGCCAGCAGGACCCGGGACAGGGGTGTGAACGAGCAGTACTTC. It encodes CASRTRDRGVNEQYF.

Many counts were recorded for this clonotype. The chain employs TRBV5-1 and TRBJ2-4; no reliable D call. This CDR3 has 15 amino acids. The V gene's germline CDR1 is SGHRS and CDR2 YFSETQ. V was pared by 3 bases and J by 0 bases, with 10 bases between. The CDR3 coding sequence is TGCGCCAGCAGCTCTGAAGACGGAGCCAAAAACATTCAGTACTTC. Translation: CASSSEDGAKNIQYF.

The V call is TRBV3-1, the J call TRBJ2-4; maybe TRBD1 (6 bases). Germline lookup yields CDR1 LGHDT and CDR2 YNNKEL (reference sequence). Deletions cut 3 bases from V and 4 bases from J, with 10 bases between. This CDR3 is 14 amino acids long. The CDR3 region is CASSHLGAKNIQYF. CDR3 in DNA: TGTGCCAGCAGCCACTTGGGGGCTAAAAACATTCAGTACTTC.